The present T cell receptor (beta chain) was sequenced within a study of response to subunit inactivated influenza vaccine. General study points: Seasonal influenza vaccination, on each occasion, was suggested by the authors to recruit few new T cells.

This clonotype was seen ten or more times. Its antigen remains unidentified. TCRdb itself ran the RT-PCR reads through MiXCR, one entry per CDR3 protein. The data show about 500,000 distinct CDR3 sequences, with approximately 15% seen just once and roughly 3% held by the top ten. The CDR3 totals 15 residues. Germline V CDR1 and CDR2: ENHRY, SYGVKD. The V segment lost 3 bases and the J segment 2 bases; nucleotides outside the gene matches: 2. V gene TRBV10-3 combines with J gene TRBJ1-5; 9 nucleotides align to TRBD1. The clonotype originates from a man aged 45 to 70 who received an inactivated influenza vaccine. Sequencing used CD4+ T cells sorted from PBMCs, obtained roughly 24 months after vaccination. CDR3 amino acids: CAISEQGAGNQPQHF. The CDR3 DNA sequence: TGTGCCATCAGTGAACAGGGGGCGGGCAATCAGCCCCAGCATTTT.